Listed below are T cell receptor beta chains from one sample, sequenced in a study of blood T cell repertoires in COVID-19. Data came from immunoSEQ multiplex PCR; TCRdb stores just in-frame clones and leaves some out. The table shows about half a million clones, with 89% occurring only once. The sample taken for sequencing was peripheral blood. The receptor set was obtained from a man younger than 35 with COVID-19, enrolled during active disease. Both conserved end residues are part of each CDR3. The order of the fields is clone size, J gene, V gene, D gene, CDR3 DNA, CDR3 protein. A D gene is named only where the DNA matches it firmly. The listing skips clone size in some rows; elsewhere it reads once, few, many or a size class.

>NA|TRBJ1-2|TRBV20-1|NA
TGCAGTGCTAGTCTGAGATATGGCTACACCTTC
CSASLRYGYTF
>NA|TRBJ1-6|TRBV5-5|TRBD1
TGTGCCAGCAGCCAGGAGGGACAGCTTGGGTCACCCCTCCACTTT
CASSQEGQLGSPLHF
>NA|TRBJ2-4|TRBV5-1|NA
TGCGCCAGCAGCTTAGGAGAGGGAAACATTCAGTACTTC
CASSLGEGNIQYF
>few|TRBJ1-5|TRBV6-5|NA
TGTGCCAGCAGAGAGGGGGTCTACAATCAGCCCCAGCATTTT
CASREGVYNQPQHF
>NA|TRBJ1-3|TRBV2|NA
TGTGCCAGCAGTGGAGATTCGTTCTCTGGAAACACCATATATTTT
CASSGDSFSGNTIYF
>NA|TRBJ2-2|TRBV9|NA
TGTGCCAGCAGCGTAGTCGGCGGGGAGCTGTTTTTT
CASSVVGGELFF
>few|TRBJ1-4|TRBV28|TRBD1
TGTGCCAGCAGTCCCGCCCGACAGGGAGGAGGCGAAAAACTGTTTTTT
CASSPARQGGGEKLFF
>NA|TRBJ2-7|TRBV5-8|NA
TGTGCCAGCAGCTGGGTAGGGGAAATATACGAGCAGTACTTC
CASSWVGEIYEQYF
>NA|TRBJ1-1|TRBV5-1|NA
TGCGCCAGCAGCTTTGGCGGGAACACTGAAGCTTTCTTT
CASSFGGNTEAFF
>once|TRBJ1-6|TRBV27|TRBD1
TGTGCCAGCAGTTTAGGGACAGCTCCAGATTCACCCCTCCACTTT
CASSLGTAPDSPLHF
>NA|TRBJ2-1|TRBV5-4|NA
TGTGCCAGCAGCTTGGTGTCCGCGAATCCCTACAATGAGCAGTTCTTC
CASSLVSANPYNEQFF
>once|TRBJ1-5|TRBV20-1|TRBD1
TGCAGTGCTAGTCGGTTCAGATCAGGGGGTCAGCCCCAGCATTTT
CSASRFRSGGQPQHF
>few|TRBJ1-3|TRBV12-5|NA
TGTGCTAGTGGTTTGTCGGGGAACTCTGGAAACACCATATATTTT
CASGLSGNSGNTIYF
>NA|TRBJ2-6|TRBV19|NA
TGTGCCAGTGGGAAGGGGTTTCCCAACGTCCTGACTTTC
CASGKGFPNVLTF
>NA|TRBJ2-3|TRBV10-3|TRBD2
TGTGCCATCAGTGATATAAGCGGGGACACAGATACGCAGTATTTT
CAISDISGDTDTQYF
>NA|TRBJ2-2|TRBV27|TRBD2
TGTGCCAGCAGTTTGGGTAGCGGGGGGGCCGGGGAGCTGTTTTTT
CASSLGSGGAGELFF
>NA|TRBJ2-1|TRBV7-2|TRBD2
TGTGCCAGCAGCAGAAGACTAGCGGGACTTTACAATGAGCAGTTCTTC
CASSRRLAGLYNEQFF
>NA|TRBJ1-1|TRBV24-1|NA
TGTGCCACCAGTGACTTTCAGGGACTTGAAGCTTTCTTT
CATSDFQGLEAFF
>NA|TRBJ2-7|TRBV5-1|TRBD2
TGCGCCAGCAGCTTGGCTAGCGGGAGGTTCCACGAGCAGTACTTC
CASSLASGRFHEQYF
>NA|TRBJ2-2|TRBV14|TRBD2
TGTGCCAGCAGCCGTCGCGCCGGGACTAGGACCACCGGGGAGCTGTTTTTT
CASSRRAGTRTTGELFF
>once|TRBJ2-1|TRBV3-1/TRBV3-2|NA
TGTGCCAGCGAGGCAGGGTATCGGAATGAGCAGTTCTTC
CASEAGYRNEQFF
>NA|TRBJ2-1|TRBV7-2|TRBD2
TGTGCCAGCAGCCACTACCTGGGGACTAAGTTCTTC
CASSHYLGTKFF
>NA|TRBJ2-1|TRBV5-1|NA
TGCGCCAGCAGCTTGGATACGATTAGCTCCTACAATGAGCAGTTCTTC
CASSLDTISSYNEQFF
>NA|TRBJ1-1|TRBV7-9|TRBD1
TGTGCCAGCAGTCTTATCCCCGACAGGGAGAACACTGAAGCTTTCTTT
CASSLIPDRENTEAFF
>NA|TRBJ2-5|TRBV3-1/TRBV3-2|TRBD2
TGTGCCAGCAGCCAAGATCTGTGGGGGTTGGGCGGGAGAACCCAGTACTTC
CASSQDLWGLGGRTQYF
>NA|TRBJ2-1|TRBV5-4|NA
TGTGCCAGCAGCTTGGATCTAGCGCCTACCTACAATGAGCAGTTCTTC
CASSLDLAPTYNEQFF
>NA|TRBJ1-1|TRBV7-9|TRBD1
TGTGCCAGCAGCTTTAGGACAGGGGACACTGAAGCTTTCTTT
CASSFRTGDTEAFF
>NA|TRBJ1-1|TRBV19|NA
TGTGCCAGTACCTATGACAGGTCAAACACTGAAGCTTTCTTT
CASTYDRSNTEAFF
>NA|TRBJ2-3|TRBV3-1/TRBV3-2|TRBD2
TGTGCCAGCAGCCCTATAGCGGGAGTAGGCACAGATACGCAGTATTTT
CASSPIAGVGTDTQYF
>NA|TRBJ2-7|TRBV5-4|NA
TGTGCCAGCGGAGGGGGCAACTCCTACGAGCAGTACTTC
CASGGGNSYEQYF
>once|TRBJ1-3|TRBV19|NA
TGTGCCAGTAGTCCCGCTCCGACAGGCCCCTCTGGAAACACCATATATTTT
CASSPAPTGPSGNTIYF
>NA|TRBJ2-2|TRBV7-9|NA
TGTGCCAGCAGCCCCTATCCTCTAGCGATCAACACCGGGGAGCTGTTTTTT
CASSPYPLAINTGELFF
>NA|TRBJ2-7|TRBV2|NA
TGTGCCAGCTTCCGGGACAAGGGTTACGAGCAGTACTTC
CASFRDKGYEQYF
>NA|TRBJ1-6|TRBV3-1/TRBV3-2|NA
TGTGCCAGCAGCCCTCTTGACACAAATAATTCACCCCTCCACTTT
CASSPLDTNNSPLHF
>NA|TRBJ2-5|TRBV2|TRBD1
TGTGCCAGCAGCGCGGGACAGGGATTATGGGAGACCCAGTACTTC
CASSAGQGLWETQYF
>NA|TRBJ2-3|TRBV7-6|TRBD2
TGTGCCAGCAGCCGTCCAAGCGGGGGTACAGATACGCAGTATTTT
CASSRPSGGTDTQYF
>NA|TRBJ2-2|TRBV5-4|NA
TGTGCCAGCAGCTCCAAGAGGAACGGGGAGCTGTTTTTT
CASSSKRNGELFF
>NA|TRBJ1-3|TRBV13|TRBD1
TGTGCCAGCAGCTTCCGGACAGGGGGAGACACCATATATTTT
CASSFRTGGDTIYF
>once|TRBJ1-1|TRBV7-9|NA
TGTGCCAGCAGCTTAAGCAGCGCAATGAACACTGAAGCTTTCTTT
CASSLSSAMNTEAFF
>NA|TRBJ2-2|TRBV5-1|NA
TGCGCCAGCAGCGTCGTCGGGGAGCTGTTTTTT
CASSVVGELFF
>once|TRBJ2-5|TRBV5-1|NA
TGCGCCAGCAGCTACCTTCGGAGCGGACCCGAGGAGACCCAGTACTTC
CASSYLRSGPEETQYF
>NA|TRBJ2-5|TRBV6-5|NA
TGTGCCAGCGGGAGGCGGGAGACCCAGTACTTC
CASGRRETQYF
>NA|TRBJ1-2|TRBV9|NA
TGTGCCAGCAGCGTAGCAGAAAATTTTTATGGCTACACCTTC
CASSVAENFYGYTF
>NA|TRBJ1-1|TRBV21-1|NA
TGTGCCAGCAGCAAAGCGCTTTTAGGGGGCGCGCTGAGGACTGAAGCTTTCTTT
CASSKALLGGALRTEAFF
>once|TRBJ1-1|TRBV19|TRBD1
TGTGCCAGTACACAGGGGATGGGGAACACTGAAGCTTTCTTT
CASTQGMGNTEAFF
>once|TRBJ2-2|TRBV19|TRBD1
TGTGCCAGTAGCCCCGGGACAGGATTTGGGGAGCTGTTTTTT
CASSPGTGFGELFF
>NA|TRBJ2-1|TRBV2|NA
TGTGCCAGCAGTGAAGTAGCTGACAGTGAGCAGTTCTTC
CASSEVADSEQFF
>NA|TRBJ1-2|TRBV6-5|NA
TGTGCCAGCCGACAGTCTAACTATGGCTACACCTTC
CASRQSNYGYTF
>NA|TRBJ2-3|TRBV10-1|NA
TGCGCCAGCAGTCGGGACACCATCACAGATACGCAGTATTTT
CASSRDTITDTQYF
>NA|TRBJ2-1|TRBV3-1/TRBV3-2|NA
TGTGCCAGCAGCCAAGGGATGGGGCAGGAGTACAATGAGCAGTTCTTC
CASSQGMGQEYNEQFF
>NA|TRBJ1-4|TRBV13|NA
TGTGCCAGCAGCTTGGGGAGAGGGAGTTATGAAAAACTGTTTTTT
CASSLGRGSYEKLFF
>NA|TRBJ1-2|TRBV11-2|NA
TGTGCCAGCAGGACGGCGGGTCTTGGGGGCTACACCTTC
CASRTAGLGGYTF
>NA|TRBJ1-1|TRBV10-3|NA
TGTGCCATCAGGGGGGCCCCATGGTTAGAGGCTTTCTTT
CAIRGAPWLEAFF
>NA|TRBJ2-1|TRBV9|TRBD1
TGTGCCAGCAGCACTAGTGGGACAGAATTCAATGAGCAGTTCTTC
CASSTSGTEFNEQFF
>NA|TRBJ1-5|TRBV3-1/TRBV3-2|NA
TGTGCCAGCAGCCCCCGGGGGGGCCAGGGTCAGCCCCAGCATTTT
CASSPRGGQGQPQHF
>NA|TRBJ1-2|TRBV27|TRBD1
TGTGCCAGCAGTTTATCGACAGGGTTGAACTATGGCTACACCTTC
CASSLSTGLNYGYTF
>NA|TRBJ1-4|TRBV2|NA
TGTGCCGGTGCCGGAGGGGATGAAAAACTGTTTTTT
CAGAGGDEKLFF
>NA|TRBJ2-7|TRBV11-2|TRBD1
TGTGCCAGCAGCTTAGGCGAGGGGGCGCGGCAGTACTTC
CASSLGEGARQYF
>NA|TRBJ2-5|TRBV6-5|TRBD2
TGTGCCAGCAGTTCGGGACTAGCGGGAAGCGAGACCCAGTACTTC
CASSSGLAGSETQYF